This TCR beta chain was sequenced in a study of cytomegalovirus exposure and HLA in healthy donors. General study findings and limits: Follow-up analysis later connected one missense variant in DCLRE1C with trimming of TCR beta V- and J-genes.

Researchers ran the PCR with 60 Vbeta and 13 Jbeta primers. Only in-frame clones appear in the TCRdb table, and some are missing; sequencing was by immunoSEQ multiplex PCR. This table holds about 150,000 clones, roughly 83% found once. As for this clone: Its antigen remains unknown.

What was sequenced was PBMCs. This TCR derives from a boy between 2 and 15 years old in good health and CMV-seronegative.

The DNA of the CDR3 is TGCAGCGTCAATGGGGGACAGAGGGGACCTTACAATGAGCAGTTCTTC. It specifies CSVNGGQRGPYNEQFF. The chain combines TRBV29-1 with TRBJ2-1, with 7 bases matching TRBD1. The CDR3 is 16 amino acids. CDR1 and CDR2 (germline): SQVTM, ANQGSEA. Losses at the gene ends were 6 bases for V and 4 bases for J; bases not matched to a gene: 15.